The clone carrying this T cell receptor (beta chain) was recorded many times. This specimen comes from a study of spatial heterogeneity in lung cancer. The presence of a unique molecular identifier marked each TCR cDNA molecule. MiXCR, applied by TCRdb to the 5' RACE reads, yields one record per CDR3 protein. The sample contains fewer than 5,500 distinct CDR3 sequences, approximately 3.9% of which appear only once. Time point denoted: sample taken at primary tumor resection. The TCR originated in a male donor with early-stage non-small cell lung cancer. Source: normal lung tissue next to the tumor, taken at surgery.

The CDR3 reads CASSLDRGNEQFF. CDR3 nucleotide sequence: TGTGCCAGCAGCTTAGACAGGGGGAATGAGCAGTTCTTC. This rearrangement joins TRBV11-2 to TRBJ2-1; 7 positions agree with TRBD1. Germline V CDR1 and CDR2: SGHAT, FQNNGV. Germline trimming cut 0 bases from V and 7 bases from J; bases unmatched to any gene: 0. This CDR3 is built from 13 residues.